These 32 T cell receptor delta chains originate from one sample sequenced in a study of delta chains in infants with herpesvirus infections. PBMC RNA was reverse transcribed using gamma-chain- and delta-chain-specific primers. TCRdb called clones anew from the RT-PCR reads with CATT. Among about 990 delta-chain clones, 27% were seen once, and the ten largest hold roughly an eighth. Sequenced material: peripheral blood, taken at time point 2 of longitudinal follow-up. All receptors come from a human donor who was a Ugandan infant, either HIV-exposed or HIV-unexposed (not recorded which).

By sample share, this clone is large. The chain joins TRDV1 to TRDJ1; 8 nucleotides agree with TRDD3. This CDR3 contains 18 residues. Germline V gene lookup returns CDR1 TSWWSYY and CDR2 QGS. The V gene end was trimmed by 3 bases and the J gene end by 7 bases; junction bases not matched to a gene: 19. CDR3 region: CALGDTTPTWGMMGKLIF. DNA for the CDR3: TGTGCTCTTGGGGACACCACCCCCACATGGGGGATGATGGGTAAACTCATCTTT.

Concerning this clone itself: Since a far larger clone is one base different, this is likely a read error. The sample contains more than one DNA sequence encoding this CDR3. V and J are TRAV38-2/DV8 and TRDJ1, with TRDD3 matching over 9 bases. CDR1 and CDR2 from the germline V gene are TSESDYY and QEAYKQQN. The CDR3 consists of 20 residues. The CDR3 here is CAYRSFVSTRGGYYTDKLIF. The CDR3 DNA follows: TGTGCTTATAGGAGCTTTGTATCCACGCGGGGGGGATACTACACCGATAAACTCATCTTC.

By its share, this clone is large. The sample holds other DNA sequences that translate to the same CDR3. This chain joins TRDV2 and TRDJ1; 10 bases map to TRDD3. Trimming cost V 2 bases and J 5 bases; bases outside gene matches: 1. The CDR3 runs to 13 residues. Per the germline V gene, CDR1 is GEAIGNYY and CDR2 is EKD. In nucleotides, the CDR3 is TGTGCCTGTGACATACTGGGGGATGATAAACTCATCTTT. Translated: CACDILGDDKLIF.

Details on this clone: Being one base from a much bigger clone, this may be a read error. This rearrangement joins TRDV1 to TRDJ1; 11 nucleotides agree with TRDD3. With 3 bases clipped from V and 0 bases from J, the junction kept 6 bases outside the gene matches. This CDR3 has 17 amino acids. CDR1 and CDR2 (germline): TSWWSYY, QGS. The CDR3 nucleotides read TGTGCTCTTGGGGAGACGGTGGGGGATACGGACACCGATAAACTCATCTTT. Protein: CALGETVGDTDTDKLIF.

This chain joins TRDV1 and TRDJ1; a possible D gene is TRDD3 (8 bases). This CDR3 is 19 amino acids long. Germline loops: CDR1 TSWWSYY, CDR2 QGS. Deletions cut 9 bases from V and 0 bases from J, with 29 bases between. The chain's CDR3 is CALLPSSGDSGGYTDKLIF. The CDR3 DNA sequence: TGTGCTCTCCTGCCTTCCTCGGGGGATAGCGGGGGGTACACCGATAAACTCATCTTT.

Details on this clone: This may be a read error: a much more frequent sequence differs by one nucleotide. Other DNA sequences of this sample code for an identical CDR3. V and J are TRDV2 and TRDJ2; 12 nucleotides line up with TRDD3. The germline CDR1 and CDR2 sequences are GEAIGNYY and EKD. This CDR3 is built from 18 residues. The CDR3 reads CACDTLLLGDTLTAQLFF. The CDR3 coding sequence is TGTGCCTGTGACACCCTTTTACTGGGGGATACTTTGACAGCTCAACTCTTCTTT.

To note about this clone: The likely explanation is a read error, given a far larger clone one base away. V usage is TRDV2 and J usage is TRDJ3; 10 nucleotides match TRDD3. The CDR3 covers 17 residues. Germline V lookup: CDR1 GEAIGNYY, CDR2 EKD. CDR3 sequence: CACDSTGGSWDTQQMFF. The CDR3 coding sequence is TGTGCCTGTGACAGTACTGGGGGATCCTGGGACACCCAACAGATGTTTTTC.

About this clone itself: This is likely an artifact of a read error, given a far larger clone one base away. The V and J genes are TRDV2 and TRDJ1; 8 bases line up with TRDD3. CDR3 length equals 14 residues. Per germline, CDR1 GEAIGNYY and CDR2 EKD. In DNA form, the CDR3 reads TGTGCCTATGACGTACTGGGGGACACCGATAAACTCATCTTT. Encoded protein: CAYDVLGDTDKLIF.

Points on this clone: Given a far larger clone just one base away, this is likely a sequencing read error. V gene TRDV2 combines with J gene TRDJ3; TRDD3 matches at 10 bases. This CDR3 contains 17 residues. Per germline, CDR1 GEAIGNYY and CDR2 EKD. CDR3 sequence reads: CACDNTGGSWDTQQMFF. In DNA form, the CDR3 reads TGTGCCTGTGACAATACTGGGGGATCCTGGGACACCCAACAGATGTTTTTC.

By share, this clone counts as large. This sequence joins TRDV2 and TRDJ2; TRDD3 matches 9 bases. CDR3 size: 17 residues. Germline V gene lookup returns CDR1 GEAIGNYY and CDR2 EKD. The V gene end was trimmed by 0 bases and the J gene end by 2 bases; junction bases not matched to a gene: 6. CDR3 amino acids: CACDTVGDIDLTAQLFF. CDR3 sequence (DNA): TGTGCCTGTGACACCGTGGGGGATATAGACTTGACAGCACAACTCTTCTTT.

This clone was found a few times. A far more abundant clone sits one base away, making this likely a read error. The chain combines TRDV2 with TRDJ3, with 7 nucleotides matching TRDD3. This CDR3 is 14 amino acids long. CDR1 is GEAIGNYY, CDR2 EKD, per germline. As DNA, the CDR3 is TGTGCCCGTGACCGGAAAACGGGAGGGATACTTAAGTTTTTC. It encodes CARDRKTGGILKFF.

Points on this clone: A much larger clone lies one base from this, so it may be a read error. Other DNA sequences from this sample encode an identical CDR3 as well. The chain combines TRDV1 with TRDJ1; 12 bases agree with TRDD3. The CDR3 is 24 residues long. Germline CDR1 reads TSWWSYY; CDR2 reads QGS. This CDR3 reads CALGAPAGLPTAGWGIRRTDKLIF. The CDR3 DNA sequence: TGTGCTCTCGGGGCCCCCGCGGGCCTTCCTACGGCTGGCTGGGGGATACGTCGGACCGATAAACTCATCTTT.

This clone is labeled as large. For the CDR3, the DNA is TGTGCTCTTGGGGAAGATTTGGGAGCCTTCGATAAACTCATCTTT. It translates to CALGEDLGAFDKLIF. The chain employs TRDV1 and TRDJ1; no reliable D call. Trimming cost V 2 bases and J 4 bases, with 14 bases left between them. The CDR3 sequence is 15 residues long. CDR1 and CDR2 from the germline V gene are TSWWSYY and QGS.

Comments on this clone: This may be a read error, as it is one base from a much larger clone. Other nucleotide sequences from this sample produce the same CDR3. This chain uses TRDV1 with TRDJ1; TRDD3 agrees at 8 bases. Germline CDR1 is TSWWSYY and CDR2 is QGS. There are 18 residues in the CDR3. The CDR3: CALGERVDWGAYTDKLIF. The DNA for the CDR3 is TGTGCCCTTGGGGAACGGGTCGACTGGGGGGCGTACACCGATAAACTCATCTTT.

This clone is labeled large. This chain uses TRDV1 with TRDJ1; 13 nucleotides line up with TRDD3. Germline trimming cut 2 bases from V and 0 bases from J; bases unmatched to any gene: 12. Germline values: CDR1 TSWWSYY, CDR2 QGS. The CDR3 spans 20 residues. The CDR3 nucleotides read TGTGCTCTTGGGGAAAGCGCCTTACTGGGGGATACGGAGTACACCGATAAACTCATCTTT. Its protein is CALGESALLGDTEYTDKLIF.

For this clone: This sequence is one base from a far larger clone and is likely a read error. V is TRDV1 and J is TRDJ1; TRDD3 aligns across 10 bases. The V gene end was trimmed by 4 bases and the J gene end by 1 base; junction bases not matched to a gene: 24. The CDR3 has 22 residues. Germline assignment: CDR1 TSWWSYY and CDR2 QGS. The CDR3 sequence: CALGGPCFPYWGMQGITDKLIF. As DNA, the CDR3 is TGTGCTCTTGGGGGGCCATGTTTCCCGTACTGGGGGATGCAAGGGATCACCGATAAACTCATCTTT.

By sample fraction, this clone is medium-sized (0.01 to 0.1%). This chain uses TRDV1 with TRDJ1, with 9 bases aligning to TRDD3. In germline, CDR1 is TSWWSYY, CDR2 QGS. V trimming: 4 bases; J trimming: 3 bases; junction bases outside the gene matches: 15. The CDR3 is 18 amino acids. CDR3 residues: CALGGFPTVLGEADKLIF. Written as DNA, the CDR3 is TGTGCTCTTGGGGGTTTCCCGACCGTACTGGGGGAAGCCGATAAACTCATCTTT.

This clone was observed a single time. A much larger clonotype is one base distant, so this may be a read error. Other DNA sequences from this sample encode an identical CDR3 as well. The rearrangement joins TRDV2 to TRDJ1, with 10 nucleotides matching TRDD3. Germline V gene data show CDR1 as GEAIGNYY and CDR2 as EKD. The CDR3 contains 13 residues. The CDR3 spells CACDILGDDKLIF. The DNA of the CDR3 is TGTGCCTGTGACATACTGGGGGATGATAAACTAATCTTT.

This clone came up a few times. CDR3 protein: CALGELAPTRWGIVGAFDKLIF. Here the CDR3 DNA reads TGTGCTCTTGGGGAACTGGCCCCTACGCGCTGGGGGATTGTAGGCGCGTTCGATAAACTCATCTTT. The V and J genes are TRDV1 and TRDJ1, with TRDD3 matching over 9 bases. Germline V CDR1 and CDR2: TSWWSYY, QGS. The V gene end was trimmed by 0 bases and the J gene end by 4 bases; junction bases not matched to a gene: 24. The CDR3 loop spans 22 amino acids.

This clone was found a few times. J is TRDJ1 and V is TRDV1, with D possibly matching TRDD3 (9 bases). The CDR3 sequence is 23 residues long. Germline V gene lookup returns CDR1 TSWWSYY and CDR2 QGS. Trimming removed 3 bases at V and 0 bases at J, with 35 bases between. CDR3 in DNA: TGTGCTCTTGGGGATCCTCCATCCTTCCTAGCGATGACTGGGGGAACGGACACCGATAAACTCATCTTT. It codes for CALGDPPSFLAMTGGTDTDKLIF.

This clone is labeled as medium-sized. This rearrangement joins TRDV1 to TRDJ1; weak D call: TRDD2 (6 bases). Germline V lookup: CDR1 TSWWSYY, CDR2 QGS. The CDR3 spans 19 residues. Between the trimmed V and J ends, which lost 2 bases and 0 bases, there was a span of 22 bases. The DNA of the CDR3 is TGTGCTCTTGGGGAAAAGGGCCTTCTGTCCTACTCCTACACCGATAAACTCATCTTT. Protein product: CALGEKGLLSYSYTDKLIF.

A note on this clone: A much larger clone is a single base away; this may be a read error. The rearrangement uses TRDV1 and TRDJ1, with D tentatively TRDD2 (7 bases). The CDR3 consists of 19 residues. The germline V and J ends were trimmed by 4 bases and 8 bases, with 32 bases remaining between them. From germline, CDR1 is TSWWSYY and CDR2 QGS. The CDR3 DNA reads as TGTGCTCTTGGGGGTCACCGGGGTTCCTACAAGTACTGGGAGGTCAAACTCATCTTT. Its protein is CALGGHRGSYKYWEVKLIF.

Comment on this clone: A clone one base away is much larger, so this may be a read error. This chain joins TRDV1 and TRDJ1; D unclear. Germline V gene data show CDR1 as TSWWSYY and CDR2 as QGS. This CDR3 has 18 amino acids. Here the CDR3 reads CALGARSPCLRYTDKPIF. In DNA, the CDR3 is TGTGCTCTTGGGGCCCGATCACCTTGCCTAAGGTACACCGATAAACCCATCTTT.

For this clone: This sequence may be a read error, since a much larger clone differs from it by one base. V usage is TRDV1 and J usage is TRDJ1; 8 bases line up with TRDD3. The J segment lost 0 bases and the V segment lost 3 bases, leaving 15 bases of the junction unmatched. CDR1 is TSWWSYY, CDR2 QGS, per germline. There are 19 residues in the CDR3. CDR3 DNA sequence: TGTGCTCTTGGGGACCTCCCGATGGGGGATCGACCCAACACCGATAAACTCATCTTT. It encodes CALGDLPMGDRPNTDKLIF.

Note on this clone: A read error is possible here, since a much larger clone lies one base away. The chain uses TRDV1 and TRDJ1, with unresolved D. The ends were cut back, 5 bases at V and 0 bases at J, with 28 bases in the middle. The CDR3 covers 20 residues. The germline gives CDR1 TSWWSYY, CDR2 QGS. Here the CDR3 DNA reads TGTGCTCTTGGGTCGCTACCCCAGTTACCGGGGCCTAGGTACACCGATAAACTCATCTTT. This encodes CALGSLPQLPGPRYTDKLIF.

This clone counts as large. The rearrangement uses TRDV1 and TRDJ1; 8 bases are shared with TRDD3. The CDR3 runs to 16 residues. J was trimmed by 0 bases and V by 2 bases; bases with no gene match: 5. Germline V gene sequence: CDR1 TSWWSYY, CDR2 QGS. CDR3 DNA: TGTGCTCTTGGGGAAGGGATACGGGATCACACCGATAAACTCATCTTT. Translating gives CALGEGIRDHTDKLIF.

As concerns this clone: Since a far larger clone is one base different, this is likely a read error. This chain joins TRDV2 and TRDJ3; TRDD3 matches 9 bases. Germline V gene sequence: CDR1 GEAIGNYY, CDR2 EKD. The CDR3 sequence is 15 residues long. V lost 5 bases, J lost 3 bases, and 1 base stayed unmatched. The CDR3 region has the DNA TGTGCCTGTGCTGGGGGATGCTGGGACACCCGACAGATGTTTTTC. Encoded protein: CACAGGCWDTRQMFF.

This clone is termed medium-sized. A single base separates this from a much larger clone, so it may be a read error. This chain links TRDV2 with TRDJ2, with TRDD3 identical over 10 bases. J was trimmed by 5 bases and V by 3 bases; bases with no gene match: 2. This CDR3 contains 14 residues. CDR1 and CDR2 from the germline V gene are GEAIGNYY and EKD. CDR3: CACDVLGDTAQLFF. The CDR3 DNA reads TGTGCCTGTGACGTACTGGGGGATACAGCACAACTCTTCTTT.

The chain couples TRDV1 to TRDJ1; 13 nucleotides align to TRDD3. The CDR3 spans 22 residues. Per germline, CDR1 TSWWSYY and CDR2 QGS. V was clipped by 2 bases and J by 3 bases; unmatched bases: 21. CDR3 DNA sequence: TGTGCTCTTGGGGAAGGCCTTCTACTGGGGGATACGCGGCGGAAGGGTCCCGATAAACTCATCTTT. Amino acids: CALGEGLLLGDTRRKGPDKLIF.

This clone rates as medium-sized. The gene calls are TRDV1 and TRDJ1; maybe TRDD2 (7 bases). The CDR3 extends over 20 amino acids. V dropped 3 bases and J dropped 2 bases, with 28 bases sitting between them. The germline gives CDR1 TSWWSYY, CDR2 QGS. The CDR3 DNA reads TGTGCTCTTGGGGAGAGATTCTTCCTAACCCTGAGGATACCGACCGATAAACTCATCTTT. Translated: CALGERFFLTLRIPTDKLIF.

This clone is large within its sample. This sequence joins TRDV1 and TRDJ1, with 7 bases lining up with TRDD3. The CDR3 length is 20 residues. The germline V gene encodes CDR1 TSWWSYY and CDR2 QGS. Trimming took 2 bases from V and 0 from J; bases not matched to a gene: 18. CDR3 in amino acids: CALGETLYWGYGVYTDKLIF. In DNA, the CDR3 is TGTGCTCTTGGGGAAACCCTTTACTGGGGATATGGTGTGTACACCGATAAACTCATCTTT.

Turning to this clone: This may come from a read error, since a much larger clone is one base off. V is TRDV2 and J is TRDJ3; 10 positions match TRDD3. Germline V gene sequence: CDR1 GEAIGNYY, CDR2 EKD. The CDR3 is 17 residues long. CDR3 sequence: CACDNWGMSWGTRQMFF. In DNA, the CDR3 is TGTGCCTGTGACAACTGGGGGATGTCCTGGGGCACCCGACAGATGTTTTTC.